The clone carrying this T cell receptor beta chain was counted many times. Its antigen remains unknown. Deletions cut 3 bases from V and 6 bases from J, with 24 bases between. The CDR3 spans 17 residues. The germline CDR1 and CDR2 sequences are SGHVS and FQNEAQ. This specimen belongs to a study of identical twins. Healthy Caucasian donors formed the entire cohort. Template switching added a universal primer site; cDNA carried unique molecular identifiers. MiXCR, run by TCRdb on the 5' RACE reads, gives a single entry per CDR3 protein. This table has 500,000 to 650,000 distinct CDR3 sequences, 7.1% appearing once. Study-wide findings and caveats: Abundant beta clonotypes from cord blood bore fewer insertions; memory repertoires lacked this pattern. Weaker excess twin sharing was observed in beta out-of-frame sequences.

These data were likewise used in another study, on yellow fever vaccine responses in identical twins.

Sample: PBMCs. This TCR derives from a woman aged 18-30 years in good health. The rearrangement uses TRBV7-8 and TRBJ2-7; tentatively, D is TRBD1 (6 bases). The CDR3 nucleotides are TGTGCCAGCAGCTTTCTTCAGGGAACCCTAAAAGGGGGCGAGCAGTACTTC. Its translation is CASSFLQGTLKGGEQYF.